This T cell receptor (beta chain) was sequenced in a study of OX40 agonist ivuxolimab in advanced cancers. Background for the entire study: Ivuxolimab was an agonistic, fully human IgG2 monoclonal antibody directed against OX40 (CD134), a costimulatory receptor. Intravenous ivuxolimab was administered to patients every 2 weeks at six dose levels: 0.01, 0.1, 0.3, 1.5, 3 and 10 mg/kg. In the dose-escalation cohort, 65% to 85% of patients were male, and the mean age was approximately 60 years with a range of about 20 to 79. Peripheral TCRbeta sequencing aimed to test whether ivuxolimab altered TCR sequence diversity and caused clonal T-cell expansion. The paper reports the monotherapy dose-escalation portion (N of about 52 patients) of the phase I ivuxolimab trial. Of the approximately 50 dose-escalation patients, hepatocellular carcinoma was present in 19, melanoma in approximately 15, renal cell carcinoma in 9 and head and neck cancer in 9. Partial responses occurred in three dose-escalation patients: two with cutaneous melanoma and one with hepatocellular carcinoma. Prior anti-PD-1, anti-PD-L1 or anti-CTLA-4 therapy was permitted, and about 40% of dose-escalation patients had received checkpoint inhibitors.

Sequences SGHTA (CDR1) and FQGNSA (CDR2) are obtained from the germline V gene. Measured from the cysteine to the phenylalanine, the CDR3 is 15 residues long. CDR3 DNA is the only sequence kept; it has 45 bases, read in frame from the first base. V is cut by 0 bases and J by 1 base, and the space between the germline ends is 9 bases. As for this clone: What antigen it recognizes has not been identified. Base qualities are not at hand, and no much larger clone is one base apart.

Genomic DNA was isolated from the sorted cells so that the TCRbeta CDR3 region could be sequenced. TCRbeta CDR3 regions were sequenced using the immunoSEQ Assay. TCRdb's version of the immuneACCESS table is confined to in-frame rearrangements and falls short of the full clone set. An unresolved V gene accounts for under half of the shortfall where checked; the remainder is of unknown origin. This sample lists some 80,000 clones; approximately 85% were detected once. Under 7.5% of the sample belongs to the ten largest clones. Broad study findings and their caveats: At doses of 0.1 to 3.0 mg/kg, clonal expansion of both CD4+ and CD8+ blood T cells was observed from baseline to week 6. In the 0.1-3.0 mg/kg groups, partial responders were among the patients with the lowest normalized peripheral clonal expansion, particularly in CD8+ T cells. After ivuxolimab, more expanded clones were found on average in CD8+ T cells than in CD4+ T cells. The antigen specificity of the peripheral T cells that underwent clonal expansion was not determined. Low levels of normalized T-cell clonal expansion were also seen in some patients who did not respond.

Patients with autoimmune disease history or receiving systemic immunosuppression were excluded from the trial. Peripheral blood for TCR sequencing was collected from all dose cohorts at baseline, on cycle 4 day 1, and on cycle 7 day 1. The samples were drawn from a first-in-human, open-label, multicenter phase I dose-escalation trial of ivuxolimab. Adults with locally advanced or metastatic head and neck squamous cell, hepatocellular, melanoma or renal cell carcinoma were enrolled in the trial. Before TCR sequencing, CD4+ and CD8+ T cells were separately sorted from peripheral blood. The sequencing used CD4+ or CD8+ T cells sorted from blood, collected in a trial of the OX40 agonist ivuxolimab. The sequence derives from an adult with an advanced solid tumor such as melanoma, head and neck, liver or kidney cancer. Recombination connected TRBV7-2 to TRBJ1-2; no D gene can be assigned with confidence. The DNA sequence is given as TGTGCCAGCAGCTTAGCGCGGGCGGTTAACTATGGCTACACCTTC. This is translated as CASSLARAVNYGYTF.